The 8 T cell receptor beta chains presented below share a single source sample, sequenced in a study of cytomegalovirus exposure and HLA in healthy donors. Produced via immunoSEQ multiplex PCR; TCRdb's table is partial and in-frame only. This sample has fewer than 400,000 clones, with 80% to 90% found just once. Sequencing was performed on PBMCs. Receptor source: a young woman in good health and CMV-seronegative.

The chain recombines TRBV7-2 with TRBJ1-5, with 9 positions matching TRBD1. Germline CDR1 is SGHTA and CDR2 is FQGNSA. V shed 6 bases and J 4 bases; nucleotides not matched to a gene: 10. This CDR3 spans 16 amino acids. CDR3 loop: CASSETGGLRNQPQHF. In DNA, the CDR3 is TGTGCCAGCAGTGAGACAGGGGGTTTACGGAATCAGCCCCAGCATTTT.

The V and J genes are TRBV29-1 and TRBJ2-5; a weak D match, TRBD2 (6 bases). Trimming removed 8 bases from V and 1 base from J, with 11 bases in between. The CDR3 has 12 residues. The germline gives CDR1 SQVTM, CDR2 ANQGSEA. The CDR3 nucleotides read TGCAGCACCTCCGGGGGCCAAGAGACCCAGTACTTC. Translating gives CSTSGGQETQYF.

This sequence joins TRBV6-1 and TRBJ2-7; TRBD2 agrees at 8 bases. Germline trimming cut 7 bases from V and 3 bases from J; bases unmatched to any gene: 8. The CDR3 has 14 amino acids. Per the germline V gene, CDR1 is MNHNS and CDR2 is SASEGT. This chain's CDR3 is CASIGTSGNYEQYF. CDR3 nucleotide sequence: TGTGCCAGCATTGGCACTAGCGGTAACTACGAGCAGTACTTC.

The chain employs TRBV9 and TRBJ2-7, with D tentatively TRBD2 (5 bases). The CDR3 contains 15 residues. V was shortened by 3 bases and J by 0 bases, with 13 bases between the two germline ends. CDR1 is SGDLS, CDR2 YYNGEE, per germline. The CDR3 nucleotides read TGTGCCAGCAGCGCGGACGGACTTCTCTCCTACGAGCAGTACTTC. Residues: CASSADGLLSYEQYF. Variable domain in full (rest from reference TRBV9 and TRBJ2-7): DSGVTQTPKHLITATGQRVTLRCSPRSGDLSVYWYQQSLDQGLQFLIQYYNGEERAKGNILERFSAQQFPDLHSELNLSSLELGDSALYFCASSADGLLSYEQYFGPGTRLTVT.

The J gene is TRBJ2-1, the V gene TRBV19; 8 nucleotides align to TRBD1. CDR1 is LNHDA and CDR2 is SQIVND in the germline V gene (reference sequence). This CDR3 is 14 amino acids long. The V gene end was trimmed by 5 bases and the J gene end by 9 bases; junction bases not matched to a gene: 9. The chain's CDR3 is CASSGGQDYGEQFF. As DNA, the CDR3 is TGTGCCAGTAGTGGGGGACAGGATTACGGTGAGCAGTTCTTC.

The genes are TRBV5-1 and TRBJ2-3; 7 nucleotides line up with TRBD1. CDR3 length: 16 residues. V was pared by 4 bases and J by 5 bases, with 13 bases of the junction left unmatched. CDR1 is SGHRS and CDR2 is YFSETQ in the germline V gene. CDR3 coding DNA: TGCGCCAGCAGCCTAACCAATACAGGGGTAAGAGATACGCAGTATTTT. As protein: CASSLTNTGVRDTQYF.

V usage is TRBV4-1 and J usage is TRBJ2-7; TRBD1 matches 9 bases. The J segment lost 4 bases and the V segment lost 1 base, leaving 11 bases of the junction unmatched. Germline loops: CDR1 MGHRA, CDR2 YSYEKL. CDR3 length equals 17 residues. The CDR3 region has the DNA TGCGCCAGCAGCCAAGGCCCGGGACAGGGTTATGGTTACGAGCAGTACTTC. This codes for CASSQGPGQGYGYEQYF.

This chain joins TRBV5-4 and TRBJ1-1; perhaps TRBD1 as D (6 bases). Trimming left V 2 bases short and J 1 base short, with 6 bases between. This CDR3 region has 13 residues. The germline V gene has CDR1 SGHNT and CDR2 YYREEE (reference sequence). The chain's CDR3 is CASSLQGNTEAFF. The DNA for the CDR3 is TGTGCCAGCAGCTTACAGGGGAACACTGAAGCTTTCTTT.